This TCR beta chain was obtained from a study of response to subunit inactivated influenza vaccine. Germline V gene lookup returns CDR1 SEHNR and CDR2 FQNEAQ (reference sequence). V was cut by 2 bases and J by 2 bases, with 10 bases left in between. The CDR3 is 14 amino acids. TCRdb re-derived calls from the RT-PCR reads in MiXCR, one entry per CDR3 protein. The repertoire consists of 300,000 to 350,000 distinct CDR3 sequences, with 20% to 25% occurring once and the leading ten covering over 9%. The rearrangement links TRBV7-9 to TRBJ2-7, with D perhaps TRBD2 (6 bases). The sequences come from PBMCs from blood, collected less than 22 months after vaccination. The sequence came from a man between 50 and 75 years old who received an inactivated influenza vaccine. CDR3 nucleotides: TGTGCCAGCAGCTTATCGACGGGGGCCTACGAGCAGTACTTC. Translating gives CASSLSTGAYEQYF.